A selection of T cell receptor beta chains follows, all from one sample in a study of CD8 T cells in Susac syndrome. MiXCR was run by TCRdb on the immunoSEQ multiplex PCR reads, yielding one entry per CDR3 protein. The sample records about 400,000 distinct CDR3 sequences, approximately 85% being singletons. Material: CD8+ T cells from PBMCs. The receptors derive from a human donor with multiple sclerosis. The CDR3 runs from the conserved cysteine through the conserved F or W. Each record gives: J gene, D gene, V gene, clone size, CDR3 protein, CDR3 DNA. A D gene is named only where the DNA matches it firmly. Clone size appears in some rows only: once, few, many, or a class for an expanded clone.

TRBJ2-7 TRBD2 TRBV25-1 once CASSEYFTTGTSLEQYF TGTGCCAGCAGTGAATATTTCACTACCGGGACTAGCCTCGAGCAGTACTTC
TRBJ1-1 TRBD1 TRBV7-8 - CASSFSTGEAFF TGTGCCAGCAGCTTTTCGACAGGGGAAGCTTTCTTT
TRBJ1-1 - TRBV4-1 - CASSQEAPGNTEAFF TGCGCCAGCAGCCAAGAAGCCCCGGGGAACACTGAAGCTTTCTTT
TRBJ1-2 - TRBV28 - CASSLFQSTFYGYTF TGTGCCAGCAGTTTATTCCAGTCAACCTTTTATGGCTACACCTTC
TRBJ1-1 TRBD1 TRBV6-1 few CASSDGTENTEAFF TGTGCCAGCAGTGACGGGACAGAGAACACTGAAGCTTTCTTT
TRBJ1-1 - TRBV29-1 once CSVEGQRGITEAFF TGCAGCGTTGAAGGGCAAAGGGGCATCACTGAAGCTTTCTTT
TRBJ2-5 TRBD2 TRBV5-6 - CASSLVGGGGAFGETQYF TGTGCCAGCAGCTTGGTCGGCGGCGGGGGGGCCTTCGGGGAGACCCAGTACTTC
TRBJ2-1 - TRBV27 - CASSFLGVEQFF TGTGCCAGCAGTTTTCTGGGGGTTGAGCAGTTCTTC
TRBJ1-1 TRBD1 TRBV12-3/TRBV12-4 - CAVQQGDYTEAFF TGTGCCGTACAACAGGGGGACTACACTGAAGCTTTCTTT
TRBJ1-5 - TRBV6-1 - CASSDLGAANQPQHF TGTGCCAGCAGTGATTTAGGGGCCGCCAATCAGCCCCAGCATTTT
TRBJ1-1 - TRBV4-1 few CASSQEGGEAFF TGCGCCAGCAGCCAGGAAGGGGGGGAAGCTTTCTTT
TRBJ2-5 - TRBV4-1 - CASSQRDPLQETQYF TGCGCCAGCAGCCAAAGGGACCCCCTCCAAGAGACCCAGTACTTC
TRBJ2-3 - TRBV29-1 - CSVVRTDTQYF TGCAGCGTTGTTAGGACAGATACGCAGTATTTT
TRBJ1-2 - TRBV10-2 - CASSEGDVIFNYGYTF TGCGCCAGCAGTGAGGGGGACGTGATCTTTAACTATGGCTACACCTTC
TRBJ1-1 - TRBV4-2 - CASSQDKGDTEAFF TGTGCCAGCAGCCAAGATAAAGGCGATACTGAAGCTTTCTTT
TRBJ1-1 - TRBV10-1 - CASSASEGLMNTEAFF TGCGCCAGCAGTGCCTCGGAGGGCCTCATGAACACTGAAGCTTTCTTT
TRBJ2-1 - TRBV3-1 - CASSQAPGPESDEQFF TGTGCCAGCAGCCAAGCGCCGGGGCCGGAGTCGGATGAGCAGTTCTTC
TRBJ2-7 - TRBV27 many CASSLSGAYEQYF TGTGCCAGCAGCTTATCAGGGGCCTACGAGCAGTACTTC
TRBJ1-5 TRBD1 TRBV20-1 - CSARGTGAGYQPQHF TGCAGTGCTAGGGGGACAGGGGCGGGGTATCAGCCCCAGCATTTT
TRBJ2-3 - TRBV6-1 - CASSDLWSRGATFDSTDTQYF TGTGCCAGCAGTGATCTTTGGTCGAGGGGGGCGACCTTCGATAGCACAGATACGCAGTATTTT
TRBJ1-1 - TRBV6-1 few CASSSGYDEAFF TGTGCCAGCAGTTCGGGTTATGACGAAGCTTTCTTT
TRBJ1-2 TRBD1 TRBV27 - CASSLGAGGVGGYTF TGTGCCAGCAGTTTAGGGGCAGGGGGCGTAGGTGGCTACACCTTC
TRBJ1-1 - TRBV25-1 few CASSEERYNEAFF TGTGCCAGCAGTGAGGAGAGGTATAATGAAGCTTTCTTT
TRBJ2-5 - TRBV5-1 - CASSLLMQETQYF TGCGCCAGCAGCTTGCTCATGCAGGAGACCCAGTACTTC
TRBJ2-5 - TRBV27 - CASRGSVQETQYF TGTGCCAGCAGGGGGTCAGTCCAAGAGACCCAGTACTTC
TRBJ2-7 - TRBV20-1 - CSATGTFYEQYF TGCAGTGCCACCGGGACATTCTACGAGCAGTACTTC
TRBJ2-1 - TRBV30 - CAWSAAMGRSSYNEQFF TGTGCCTGGAGTGCCGCTATGGGCCGGAGCTCCTACAATGAGCAGTTCTTC
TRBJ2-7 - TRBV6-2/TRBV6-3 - CASSYNQVGVDEQYF TGTGCCAGCAGTTACAACCAGGTCGGCGTGGACGAGCAGTACTTC
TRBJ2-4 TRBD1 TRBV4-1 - CASSQLPGQRGNIQYF TGCGCCAGCAGCCAGTTACCGGGACAGAGGGGAAACATTCAGTACTTC
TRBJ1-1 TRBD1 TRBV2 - CASSERPKRGRDTEAFF TGTGCCAGCAGTGAACGGCCCAAAAGGGGGCGAGATACTGAAGCTTTCTTT
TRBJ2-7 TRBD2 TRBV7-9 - CASSSTSGGLYEQYF TGTGCCAGCAGCTCGACTAGCGGGGGCCTCTACGAGCAGTACTTC
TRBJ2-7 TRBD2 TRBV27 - CASSQRTSGSEQYF TGTGCCAGCAGCCAACGGACTAGCGGGAGCGAGCAGTACTTC
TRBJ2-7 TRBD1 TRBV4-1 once CASSQEWTGTNEQYF TGCGCCAGCAGCCAAGAGTGGACAGGGACCAACGAGCAGTACTTC
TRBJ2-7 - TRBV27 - CASSPGTRFYEQYF TGTGCCAGCAGTCCCGGGACCAGATTCTACGAGCAGTACTTC
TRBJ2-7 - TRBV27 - CASSFWGRSYEQYF TGTGCCAGCAGTTTTTGGGGGCGCTCCTACGAGCAGTACTTC
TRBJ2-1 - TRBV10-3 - CAISESFGAVESYNEQFF TGTGCCATCAGTGAGTCGTTCGGTGCAGTGGAGTCCTACAATGAGCAGTTCTTC
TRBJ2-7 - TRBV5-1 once CASSSFGGRSDEQYF TGCGCCAGCAGCTCGTTCGGGGGGCGATCCGACGAGCAGTACTTC
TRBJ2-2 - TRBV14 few CASSQESSPGELFF TGTGCCAGCAGCCAAGAGTCGAGTCCCGGGGAGCTGTTTTTT
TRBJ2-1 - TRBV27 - CASSIQGTSEQFF TGTGCCAGCAGTATACAGGGGACTAGTGAGCAGTTCTTC
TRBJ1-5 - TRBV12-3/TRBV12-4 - CASSSDGSNQPQHF TGTGCCAGCAGTTCCGACGGTAGCAATCAGCCCCAGCATTTT
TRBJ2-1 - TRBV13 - CASSLAEAEQFF TGTGCCAGCAGCTTAGCGGAGGCTGAGCAGTTCTTC
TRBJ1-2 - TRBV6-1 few CASAETNYGYTF TGTGCCAGCGCAGAGACTAACTATGGCTACACCTTC
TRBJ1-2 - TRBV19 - CASSIDHYLLAHGYTF TGTGCCAGTAGTATAGATCATTACCTTCTGGCGCATGGCTACACCTTC
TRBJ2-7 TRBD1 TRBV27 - CASSLIGTGDPYEQYF TGTGCCAGCAGTTTAATAGGCACAGGGGACCCCTACGAGCAGTACTTC
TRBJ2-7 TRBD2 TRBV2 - CASSALSGRNYEQYF TGTGCCAGCAGTGCCCTCAGCGGGAGGAACTACGAGCAGTACTTC